This TCR beta chain was sequenced for a study of cytomegalovirus exposure and HLA in healthy donors. Study background: Most donors, roughly 82% of approximately 400 genotyped, fell in the Caucasian-associated ancestry cluster. Points from the study as a whole: Fewer than 200 TCR beta chains were listed as cytomegalovirus-associated. The only immune exposure information that was available was CMV serostatus.

Although they were nominally healthy when sampled, donors likely had unrecorded immune exposures. V was shortened by 4 bases and J by 6 bases, with 12 bases between the two germline ends. This CDR3 comprises 12 residues. Germline V lookup: CDR1 GTSNPN, CDR2 SVGIG (reference sequence). Vbeta (60) and Jbeta (13) primers were used in the PCR. Profiling relied on immunoSEQ multiplex PCR, and the TCRdb table lists in-frame clones only, not all of them. This repertoire includes some 75,000 clones. Comments on this clone: Its antigen is as yet unknown.

Sequenced material: PBMCs. This chain connects TRBV30 to TRBJ1-1, with D possibly TRBD1 on 5 matching bases. The source of this sequence is a man aged 35-49 years in good health and CMV-seronegative. CDR3 sequence reads: CAWNLLTAEAFF. DNA for the CDR3: TGTGCCTGGAACCTTTTGACAGCTGAAGCTTTCTTT.